Below, 18 T cell receptor beta chains from the same sample are listed, as sequenced in a study of T cells in Graves' hyperthyroidism and ophthalmopathy. Template material for amplifying TCR beta CDR3 regions consisted of RNA transcripts. HTBI primers were the set used in a first-round RT-PCR of the TCR CDR3. TCRdb used MiXCR to reprocess the multiplex PCR reads, holding one entry per CDR3 protein. The sample carries a few hundred thousand distinct CDR3 sequences, about 45% recorded once. The source material was peripheral blood or thyroid tissue (not recorded which). The receptors were sampled from an adult woman with Graves' disease, either hyperthyroidism or ophthalmopathy (not recorded which).

This clonotype was counted ten times or more. The chain links TRBV9 to TRBJ1-3, with no clear D. Trimming removed 6 bases from V and 4 bases from J, with 20 bases in between. Germline CDR1 reads SGDLS; CDR2 reads YYNGEE. The CDR3 contains 16 residues. The CDR3 DNA follows: TGTGCCAGCAATCCTTGGACGGAGGTTGCGGGAAACACCATATATTTT. Encoded protein: CASNPWTEVAGNTIYF.

The table lists this clonotype with many counts. CDR3 region: CASTLTGGYTEAFF. In nucleotides, the CDR3 is TGTGCCAGTACCCTCACGGGGGGATACACTGAAGCTTTCTTT. This chain uses TRBV19 with TRBJ1-1; weak D call: TRBD1 (5 bases). Trimming removed 7 bases from V and 3 bases from J, with 15 bases in between. The CDR3 has 14 residues. CDR1 is LNHDA and CDR2 is SQIVND in the germline V gene (reference sequence).

This chain links TRBV29-1 with TRBJ2-5; 7 nucleotides align to TRBD2. V gave up 3 bases and J gave up 5 bases; unmatched junction bases: 6. Germline V gene sequence: CDR1 SQVTM, CDR2 ANQGSEA. The CDR3 is made up of 13 amino acids. In nucleotides, the CDR3 is TGCAGCGTTGAGGTGGGAGGGAGGGAGACCCAGTACTTC. Protein product: CSVEVGGRETQYF.

J is TRBJ1-1 and V is TRBV7-9, with D hard to call. The V end was cut by 1 base, the J end by 5 bases, with 17 bases between. In germline, CDR1 is SEHNR, CDR2 FQNEAQ (reference sequence). The CDR3 has 16 amino acids. The CDR3 sequence: CASSLDFVELRTEAFF. In DNA, the CDR3 is TGTGCCAGCAGCTTAGATTTCGTTGAACTGAGGACTGAAGCTTTCTTT.

This clonotype was found many times. The chain's CDR3 is CASRPPSGRAPTETQYF. The CDR3 DNA is TGTGCCAGCCGGCCCCCAAGCGGGAGGGCCCCCACAGAGACCCAGTACTTC. This sequence joins TRBV2 and TRBJ2-5; 10 nucleotides match TRBD2. Per germline, CDR1 SNHLY and CDR2 FYNNEI. This CDR3 has 17 amino acids. After removal of 8 bases from V and 4 bases from J, the junction contained 16 bases not matched to a gene.

The chain combines TRBV5-1 with TRBJ1-4, with 8 positions matching TRBD1. V dropped 2 bases and J dropped 7; count of bases not matched to a gene: 10. This CDR3 spans 16 amino acids. CDR1 is SGHRS, CDR2 YFSETQ, per germline. DNA for the CDR3: TGCGCCAGCAGCTTTATCGCCGGACAGGGCGGTGAAAAACTGTTTTTT. Its translation: CASSFIAGQGGEKLFF.

This clonotype occurred once. The DNA of the CDR3 is TGTGCCACCGGGCTTGTGAACACTGAAGCTTTCTTT. The encoded protein is CATGLVNTEAFF. The rearrangement links TRBV24-1 to TRBJ1-1; D gene uncertain. CDR1 is KGHDR, CDR2 SFDVKD, per germline. Trimming cost V 9 bases and J 0 bases, with 7 bases left between them. This CDR3 is 12 amino acids long.

At least ten counts were recorded for this clonotype. The chain links TRBV20-1 to TRBJ2-7; 8 bases are shared with TRBD2. The V gene's germline CDR1 is DFQATT and CDR2 SNEGSKA (reference sequence). The CDR3 is 13 residues long. The trim removed 3 bases at V and 6 bases at J, leaving 7 bases unmatched. CDR3 coding DNA: TGCAGTGCTAGCGCCCCCGGGACTAGCGAGCAGTACTTC. It translates to CSASAPGTSEQYF.

The V gene is TRBV7-2, the J gene TRBJ1-6, with D unresolved. CDR1 is SGHTA, CDR2 FQGNSA, per germline. This CDR3 contains 15 residues. V lost 2 bases and J 8 bases, leaving 13 bases between the germline ends. Here the CDR3 reads CASSLLATTDSPLHF. In DNA, the CDR3 is TGTGCCAGCAGCTTACTGGCCACAACGGATTCACCCCTCCACTTT. Variable domain in full (rest from reference TRBV7-2 and TRBJ1-6): GAGVSQSPSNKVTEKGKDVELRCDPISGHTALYWYRQSLGQGLEFLIYFQGNSAPDKSGLPSDRFSAERTGGSVSTLTIQRTQQEDSAVYLCASSLLATTDSPLHFGNGTRLTVT.

This clonotype was recorded at least ten times. The rearrangement uses TRBV5-1 and TRBJ2-7, with D perhaps TRBD2 (5 bases). The CDR3 length is 15 residues. Germline values: CDR1 SGHRS, CDR2 YFSETQ. Between the trimmed V and J ends, which lost 1 base and 6 bases, there was a span of 17 bases. CDR3 sequence (DNA): TGCGCCAGCAGCTTGCTGGACGGAGGTTCGGGCGAGCAGTACTTC. Its translation is CASSLLDGGSGEQYF.

In its sample, this clonotype was seen many times. The rearrangement uses TRBV7-3 and TRBJ1-2; TRBD1 aligns across 9 bases. Trimming removed 0 bases from V and 2 bases from J; junction bases left unmatched: 1. The CDR3 is 15 residues long. Per germline, CDR1 SGHTA and CDR2 FQGTGA. CDR3 in DNA: TGTGCCAGCAGCTTAACGGGGACAGGGAACTATGGCTACACCTTC. Protein sequence: CASSLTGTGNYGYTF.

This clonotype was counted ten times or more. This chain uses TRBV11-3 with TRBJ2-2; D is unresolved. The germline V and J ends were trimmed by 5 bases and 4 bases, with 17 bases remaining between them. The CDR3 covers 16 residues. Germline-derived CDR1 and CDR2 are SGHNT and YENEEA. CDR3 in amino acids: CASSPMAASATGELFF. The CDR3 region has the DNA TGTGCCAGCAGCCCAATGGCGGCCTCCGCCACCGGGGAGCTGTTTTTT.

The chain uses TRBV5-1 and TRBJ1-5, with D maybe TRBD1 (6 bases). The CDR3 extends over 13 amino acids. The ends were cut back, 3 bases at V and 6 bases at J, with 10 bases in the middle. Germline CDR1 is SGHRS and CDR2 is YFSETQ. The DNA of the CDR3 is TGCGCCAGCAGCTGGACAGCAGGTCAGCCCCAGCATTTT. Translating gives CASSWTAGQPQHF. Full variable domain (outside the CDR3, taken from reference TRBV5-1 and TRBJ1-5): KAGVTQTPRYLIKTRGQQVTLSCSPISGHRSVSWYQQTPGQGLQFLFEYFSETQRNKGNFPGRFSGRQFSNSRSEMNVSTLELGDSALYLCASSWTAGQPQHFGDGTRLSIL.

This chain links TRBV5-1 with TRBJ2-1; TRBD2 agrees at 11 bases. The V and J ends lost 1 base and 7 bases, in that order; junction bases with no gene match: 7. CDR1 SGHRS and CDR2 YFSETQ come from the germline V gene. The CDR3 runs 16 residues. The CDR3 DNA reads TGCGCCAGCAGCTTGCGGTTAGCGGGAGGGCATAATGAGCAGTTCTTC. Translation gives CASSLRLAGGHNEQFF. Full variable domain (remainder filled in from reference TRBV5-1 and TRBJ2-1): KAGVTQTPRYLIKTRGQQVTLSCSPISGHRSVSWYQQTPGQGLQFLFEYFSETQRNKGNFPGRFSGRQFSNSRSEMNVSTLELGDSALYLCASSLRLAGGHNEQFFGPGTRLTVL.

The J gene is TRBJ1-3, the V gene TRBV7-2; a weak D match, TRBD1 (5 bases). V was pared by 0 bases and J by 7 bases, with 19 bases between. The CDR3 runs 17 residues. Germline-derived CDR1 and CDR2 are SGHTA and FQGNSA. CDR3 residues: CASSLAAGPRVRNTIYF. The CDR3 DNA follows: TGTGCCAGCAGCTTAGCGGCAGGGCCACGAGTGAGGAACACCATATATTTT.

With regard to this clonotype: This may stem from a read error, because a much larger clone lies one nucleotide away. The chain employs TRBV29-1 and TRBJ2-3; 11 positions agree with TRBD2. Germline V gene data show CDR1 as SQVTM and CDR2 as ANQGSEA. There are 15 residues in the CDR3. The DNA for the CDR3 is TGCAACGTTGCCCTGACTAGCGGGAAGGGGGATACGCAGTATTTT. Translation gives CNVALTSGKGDTQYF.

The J gene is TRBJ2-5, the V gene TRBV28; D may correspond to TRBD1 or TRBD2 (5 bases each). CDR3 size: 14 residues. The germline gives CDR1 MDHEN, CDR2 SYDVKM. The V and J ends lost 7 bases and 5 bases respectively, with 17 bases between them. CDR3: CASTLGVGVETQYF. CDR3 coding DNA: TGTGCCAGCACTCTAGGGGTGGGGGTGGAGACCCAGTACTTC.

CDR3 sequence (DNA): TGTGCCAGCAAGCTCGAACAGGGTTCCGGGGAGCTGTTTTTT. Translation: CASKLEQGSGELFF. V gene TRBV2 combines with J gene TRBJ2-2, with D possibly TRBD1 on 6 matching bases. Germline loops: CDR1 SNHLY, CDR2 FYNNEI. The CDR3 sequence is 14 residues long. The germline V and J ends were trimmed by 7 bases and 6 bases, with 15 bases remaining between them.